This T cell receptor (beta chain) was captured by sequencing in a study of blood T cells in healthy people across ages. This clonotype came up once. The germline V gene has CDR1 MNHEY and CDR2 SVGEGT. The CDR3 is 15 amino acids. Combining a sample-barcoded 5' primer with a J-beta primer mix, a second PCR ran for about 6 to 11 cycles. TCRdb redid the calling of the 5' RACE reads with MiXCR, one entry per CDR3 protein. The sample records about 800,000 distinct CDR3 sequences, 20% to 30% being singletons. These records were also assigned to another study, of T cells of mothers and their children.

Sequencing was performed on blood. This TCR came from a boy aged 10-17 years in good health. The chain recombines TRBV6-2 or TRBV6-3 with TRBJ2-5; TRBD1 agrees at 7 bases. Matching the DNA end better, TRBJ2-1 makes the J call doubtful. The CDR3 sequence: CASSSVRGGRNEQFF. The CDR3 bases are TGTGCCAGCAGTTCGGTGCGAGGGGGCCGCAATGAGCAGTTCTTC.